This T cell receptor (beta chain) was sequenced during a study of siplizumab effects on memory and regulatory T cells. Study-wide findings and caveats: There were only a minor fraction of alloreactive clones that mapped to unstimulated subsets.

Concerning this clone: The antigen remains unidentified.

The CDR3 runs 14 residues. CDR1 and CDR2 (germline): MNHNS, SASEGT. Trimming removed 7 bases from V and 4 bases from J, with 17 bases in between. Repertoires were generated with immunoSEQ multiplex PCR, while TCRdb's copy carries only in-frame clones and drops some. The table has around 120,000 clones, around 94% seen once. The source of this sequence is a human donor in good health. V is TRBV6-1 and J is TRBJ2-7; D gene ambiguous. What was sequenced was non-Treg CD4+ T cells sorted from blood. This CDR3 reads CASTPPRIPYEQYF. Here the CDR3 DNA reads TGTGCCAGCACCCCCCCAAGGATCCCATACGAGCAGTACTTC.